Presented here are 3 T cell receptor beta chains from one specimen sequenced in a study of blood T cell repertoires in COVID-19. Sequenced by immunoSEQ multiplex PCR; TCRdb stores in-frame clones only, minus some. The sample lists about 400,000 clones; around 87% were seen once. Sequenced input: peripheral blood. Receptors were obtained from a human donor in a cohort sampled during active COVID-19.

The sample holds one count of this clone. V gene TRBV28 combines with J gene TRBJ2-3; possible D gene TRBD2, 6 bases. The ends were cut back, 7 bases at V and 7 bases at J, with 18 bases in the middle. Germline V gives CDR1 MDHEN, CDR2 SYDVKM. The CDR3 totals 14 residues. The CDR3 nucleotides read TGTGCCAGCATTACGTCCGGGAGTAGGTATACGCAGTATTTT. The encoded protein is CASITSGSRYTQYF.

The CDR3 bases are TGTGCCACGGGACTAGCGGTGACAGATACGCAGTATTTT. Translated: CATGLAVTDTQYF. The rearrangement uses TRBV28 and TRBJ2-3, with 11 bases identical to TRBD2. The germline V gene has CDR1 MDHEN and CDR2 SYDVKM. Losses at the gene ends were 10 bases for V and 3 bases for J; bases not matched to a gene: 3. This CDR3 has 13 amino acids.

This chain joins TRBV5-1 and TRBJ1-2, with 10 bases lining up with TRBD1. Germline V gene lookup returns CDR1 SGHRS and CDR2 YFSETQ. V shed 3 bases, J shed 3 bases, and the junction held 14 bases outside the gene matches. CDR3 length equals 18 residues. CDR3 residues: CASSSIRDRGFKDYGYTF. DNA of the CDR3: TGCGCCAGCAGCTCGATCCGGGACAGGGGCTTTAAGGACTATGGCTACACCTTC.